Described below is a single T cell receptor (beta chain) sequence and its context. The CDR3 loop spans 13 amino acids. Trimming left V 2 bases short and J 5 bases short, with 6 bases between. This sample was taken from a study of blood T cell repertoires in COVID-19. In the study overall: T cells, B-cell-depleted T cells, or PBMCs supplied cDNA or gDNA.

As handled by the study authors: Researchers report that nucleated cell counts were estimated from reference gene primer amplification. TCRdb's copy holds only in-frame clones and misses some; the assay was immunoSEQ multiplex PCR. Clone size and the V and J calls come from that table; the DNA yielded D and trimming. The data hold 95,000 to 100,000 clones, with about 91% observed a single time. The V and J genes are TRBV12-3 or TRBV12-4 and TRBJ1-4; no definite D call. Sample: peripheral blood. This clonotype originated in a man over 45 with acute or convalescent COVID-19. The CDR3 is CASSLTVNEKLFF. The CDR3 coding sequence is TGTGCCAGCAGTTTAACGGTCAATGAAAAACTGTTTTTT.